This T cell receptor beta chain was observed in a study of regulatory T cells in long-lasting Graves disease. The study, taken as a whole, reports: Authors noted too few samples as a limitation. Less diverse TCR repertoires were seen in persistent Graves' patients than in newly diagnosed ones.

The time point here: newly diagnosed GD, antithyroid drugs for less than 3 months. Preparation of the TCR library used RNA extracted from PBMCs. Construction of the TCR beta libraries employed iRepertoire HTBI primers in conjunction with Arm-PCR of CDR3 regions. TCRdb re-derived calls from the multiplex PCR reads in MiXCR, one entry per CDR3 protein. The table shows about 360,000 distinct CDR3 sequences, with 15% to 20% occurring only once. In the case of this clonotype: What it recognizes is unknown.

V lost 3 bases and J 7 bases, leaving 9 bases between the germline ends. CDR3 length: 12 amino acids. The germline V gene has CDR1 DFQATT and CDR2 SNEGSKA (reference sequence). This sample also appeared in a second study, on T cells in Graves' hyperthyroidism and ophthalmopathy. According to that study: RT-PCR in the first round (using the HTBI primer set) targeted the TCR CDR3. Ophthalmopathy was distinguished from stable hyperthyroidism by 13 V-J signatures.

The starting material was peripheral blood mononuclear cells (PBMCs), obtained at new diagnosis, from a patient treated with antithyroid drugs. The J gene is TRBJ2-2, the V gene TRBV20-1; no clear D. This TCR was recovered from a woman younger than 30 with Graves disease. CDR3 in DNA: TGCAGTGCTAGGAACAGAGACGGGGAGCTGTTTTTT. This gives the protein CSARNRDGELFF.